This T cell receptor beta chain was captured by sequencing in a study of regulatory T cells in long-lasting Graves disease. This clonotype was counted between two and nine times. TCR beta libraries were built with iRepertoire HTBI primers and Arm-PCR of CDR3 regions. TCRdb reprocessed the multiplex PCR reads with MiXCR, giving one entry per CDR3 protein. The repertoire holds roughly 400,000 distinct CDR3 sequences, with 16% as singletons. With V trimmed by 5 bases and J by 3 bases, 7 bases remained unmatched. This CDR3 is 16 amino acids long. Germline CDR1 is SGHAT and CDR2 is FQNNGV. Regarding time point: newly diagnosed GD, antithyroid drugs for less than 3 months. PBMC-derived RNA was used for the TCR library. The same sample was also studied in work on T cells in Graves' hyperthyroidism and ophthalmopathy. That report adds: In blood, most of the thyroid clonotypes expanded above 0.001 were also present.

This sequence was found in a woman between 18 and 29 years old with Graves disease. This chain uses TRBV11-2 with TRBJ2-1; 10 bases agree with TRBD2. Specimen: peripheral blood mononuclear cells (PBMCs), collected at new diagnosis, from a patient treated with antithyroid drugs. The CDR3 loop reads CASSNSRTSGYNEQFF. The CDR3 DNA reads as TGTGCCAGCAGCAACTCTAGGACTAGCGGCTACAATGAGCAGTTCTTC. The full variable domain, rest sourced from reference TRBV11-2 and TRBJ2-1, is EAGVAQSPRYKIIEKRQSVAFWCNPISGHATLYWYQQILGQGPKLLIQFQNNGVVDDSQLPKDRFSAERLKGVDSTLKIQPAKLEDSAVYLCASSNSRTSGYNEQFFGPGTRLTVL.